A selection of T cell receptor beta chains follows, all from one sample in a study of blood T cell repertoires in COVID-19. Some clones are missing from TCRdb's copy, which holds only in-frame ones; the method was immunoSEQ multiplex PCR. The sample contains some 150,000 clones, over 75% of which appear only once. Input material: peripheral blood. These TCRs come from a woman aged 60-70 years with COVID-19, enrolled during active disease. The CDR3 runs from the conserved cysteine through the conserved F or W. The D gene is left open where the match is weak. Size values are once, few and many counts, or a class for expanded clones, and some rows have none.

CDR3 protein,CDR3 DNA,clone size,V gene,CDR3 length,J gene,D gene
CASRQGTAHGYTF,TGTGCCTCCAGACAGGGTACAGCCCATGGCTACACCTTC,NA,TRBV30,13,TRBJ1-2,TRBD1
CASRSTGESGNTIYF,TGTGCCAGCAGAAGCACAGGGGAATCTGGAAACACCATATATTTT,NA,TRBV6-5,15,TRBJ1-3,TRBD1
CASSPSAGANTGELFF,TGTGCCAGCAGCCCATCCGCCGGGGCGAACACCGGGGAGCTGTTTTTT,few,TRBV11-1,16,TRBJ2-2,NA
CASSQTTGTGDNYGYTF,TGTGCCAGCAGCCAAACAACCGGGACAGGAGATAACTATGGCTACACCTTC,NA,TRBV4-2,17,TRBJ1-2,TRBD1
CSAQQGGANVLTF,TGCAGCGCACAACAGGGTGGGGCCAACGTCCTGACTTTC,NA,TRBV29-1,13,TRBJ2-6,NA
CASSQGTTNEKLFF,TGCGCCAGCAGCCAGGGTACGACTAATGAAAAACTGTTTTTT,NA,TRBV5-1,14,TRBJ1-4,NA
CASSQPRVDRVYTDTQYF,TGTGCCAGCAGCCAACCCCGTGTGGACAGGGTATACACAGATACGCAGTATTTT,NA,TRBV3-1/TRBV3-2,18,TRBJ2-3,TRBD1
CASRQAYEQYF,TGTGCCAGCCGACAGGCCTACGAGCAGTACTTC,NA,TRBV2,11,TRBJ2-7,NA
CASSVVGQGVSMNTEAFF,TGTGCCAGCAGCGTAGTAGGACAGGGGGTATCCATGAACACTGAAGCTTTCTTT,NA,TRBV9,18,TRBJ1-1,TRBD1
CASSLTANEQFF,TGTGCCAGCAGCCTGACAGCGAATGAGCAGTTCTTC,few,TRBV3-1/TRBV3-2,12,TRBJ2-1,NA
CASSWGTRENIQYF,TGCGCCAGCAGCTGGGGGACTAGGGAAAACATTCAGTACTTC,NA,TRBV5-1,14,TRBJ2-4,TRBD2
CASSKALRNGYTF,TGTGCCAGCAGCAAAGCGCTCAGGAATGGCTACACCTTC,NA,TRBV21-1,13,TRBJ1-2,NA
CASSLGQGNTEAFF,TGTGCCAGCAGCTTAGGGCAGGGGAACACTGAAGCTTTCTTT,NA,TRBV11-2,14,TRBJ1-1,NA
CATMGQGYNSPLHF,TGTGCCACCATGGGACAGGGCTATAATTCACCCCTCCACTTT,NA,TRBV18,14,TRBJ1-6,TRBD1
CSLPSTDTQYF,TGCAGTCTCCCTAGCACAGATACGCAGTATTTT,NA,TRBV20-1,11,TRBJ2-3,NA
CASSIGGGPHQPQHF,TGTGCCAGTAGTATCGGAGGGGGCCCCCATCAGCCCCAGCATTTT,few,TRBV19,15,TRBJ1-5,TRBD1
CASRETGTSENTGELFF,TGTGCCAGCAGGGAGACGGGGACTAGCGAGAACACCGGGGAGCTGTTTTTT,NA,TRBV9,17,TRBJ2-2,TRBD2
CASGKLANSNNEQFF,TGTGCCAGCGGAAAGCTAGCGAACTCTAACAATGAGCAGTTCTTC,NA,TRBV6-5,15,TRBJ2-1,NA
CASSRDRGYTEAFF,TGTGCCAGCAGTAGGGACAGGGGATATACTGAAGCTTTCTTT,NA,TRBV13,14,TRBJ1-1,TRBD1
CASSISGVNTEAFF,TGTGCCAGTAGTATATCTGGAGTAAACACTGAAGCTTTCTTT,NA,TRBV19,14,TRBJ1-1,NA
CSASCTGEKLFF,TGCAGTGCTAGTTGTACAGGGGAGAAACTGTTTTTT,NA,TRBV20-1,12,TRBJ1-4,TRBD1
CASSALDRGRRTEAFF,TGTGCCAGCAGTGCTCTGGACAGGGGTAGGAGAACTGAAGCTTTCTTT,NA,TRBV27,16,TRBJ1-1,TRBD1
CASSYSPGDYEQYF,TGTGCCAGCAGTTACTCGCCGGGGGACTACGAGCAGTACTTC,NA,TRBV6-6,14,TRBJ2-7,NA
CASSLGTGGTGELFF,TGTGCCAGCAGCTTGGGGACAGGGGGAACCGGGGAGCTGTTTTTT,once,TRBV5-5,15,TRBJ2-2,TRBD1
CASSYRLAGGIYNEQFF,TGTGCCAGCAGTTACCGCTTAGCGGGGGGCATCTACAATGAGCAGTTCTTC,NA,TRBV6-2/TRBV6-3,17,TRBJ2-1,TRBD2
CASSSWTTGELFF,TGTGCCAGCAGCTCGTGGACAACCGGGGAGCTGTTTTTT,NA,TRBV11-3,13,TRBJ2-2,NA
CASSTPAGRGTNTGELFF,TGTGCCAGTAGTACTCCAGCAGGACGGGGTACGAACACCGGGGAGCTGTTTTTT,NA,TRBV19,18,TRBJ2-2,NA
CASSLGGGNTIYF,TGTGCCAGCAGTTTAGGAGGGGGAAACACCATATATTTT,NA,TRBV12-3/TRBV12-4,13,TRBJ1-3,NA
CASSQDLGRGIDGEQYF,TGCGCCAGCAGCCAAGATCTAGGCAGGGGGATAGACGGCGAGCAGTACTTC,NA,TRBV4-1,17,TRBJ2-7,TRBD1
CASSLGQGSTEAFF,TGCGCCAGCAGCTTGGGACAGGGGAGCACTGAAGCTTTCTTT,NA,TRBV5-1,14,TRBJ1-1,TRBD1
CASSLAVVTTRDEQFF,TGCGCCAGCAGCTTGGCCGTCGTGACGACCAGGGATGAGCAGTTCTTC,NA,TRBV5-1,16,TRBJ2-1,NA
CASSTGDGREAFF,TGTGCCAGCAGTACAGGGGACGGCCGGGAAGCTTTCTTT,NA,TRBV6-5,13,TRBJ1-1,TRBD1
CASSLGPVPGYTF,TGTGCCAGCAGCTTAGGGCCAGTCCCCGGCTACACCTTC,NA,TRBV13,13,TRBJ1-2,NA
CASSPTLGQGYNEQFF,TGTGCCAGCAGCCCTACCCTAGGACAGGGCTACAATGAGCAGTTCTTC,few,TRBV9,16,TRBJ2-1,TRBD1
CASGGGANNEQFF,TGTGCCAGCGGAGGGGGGGCAAACAATGAGCAGTTCTTC,NA,TRBV14,13,TRBJ2-1,NA
CASSKRDSYNEQFF,TGTGCCAGCAGCAAGAGGGACAGCTACAATGAGCAGTTCTTC,NA,TRBV7-2,14,TRBJ2-1,TRBD1
CASSLGRGSVSAEAFF,TGTGCCAGCAGCCTCGGCAGGGGGAGTGTTAGCGCTGAAGCTTTCTTT,NA,TRBV4-2,16,TRBJ1-1,TRBD1
CATRDLHGYTF,TGTGCCACCCGGGACTTACATGGCTACACCTTC,NA,TRBV24-1,11,TRBJ1-2,NA
CASSRGDEKLFF,TGTGCCAGCAGTCGGGGGGATGAAAAACTGTTTTTT,NA,TRBV12-3/TRBV12-4,12,TRBJ1-4,NA
CASSPTLGVNTIYF,TGTGCCAGTAGTCCAACGCTCGGGGTAAACACCATATATTTT,NA,TRBV19,14,TRBJ1-3,NA
CASSPAPGYHYEQYF,TGTGCCAGCAGCCCAGCCCCAGGGTACCACTACGAGCAGTACTTC,few,TRBV7-6,15,TRBJ2-7,NA
CASSRKRDRGWTCYEQYF,TGTGCCAGTAGCCGAAAGCGGGACAGGGGATGGACTTGCTACGAGCAGTACTTC,NA,TRBV19,18,TRBJ2-7,TRBD1
CASSIRPGDNQPQHF,TGTGCCAGTAGTATCAGGCCAGGGGACAATCAGCCCCAGCATTTT,NA,TRBV19,15,TRBJ1-5,NA
CASSFISGQGGTEAFF,TGCGCCAGCAGCTTTATCTCGGGACAGGGAGGCACTGAAGCTTTCTTT,NA,TRBV5-1,16,TRBJ1-1,TRBD1
CASSLGRRGATNEKLFF,TGCGCCAGCAGCTTGGGCAGACGGGGAGCAACTAATGAAAAACTGTTTTTT,NA,TRBV5-1,17,TRBJ1-4,NA
CATSSRDLATQYF,TGTGCCACCAGCAGCCGGGACTTAGCGACCCAGTACTTC,NA,TRBV15,13,TRBJ2-5,NA
CASSQHAGRYNEQFF,TGCGCCAGCAGCCAGCATGCGGGGCGGTACAATGAGCAGTTCTTC,NA,TRBV4-1,15,TRBJ2-1,NA
CASTPAVLNTEAFF,TGTGCCAGTACCCCGGCGGTCCTGAACACTGAAGCTTTCTTT,NA,TRBV19,14,TRBJ1-1,NA
CASSPAIRTEAFF,TGTGCCAGCTCACCAGCGATTCGGACTGAAGCTTTCTTT,once,TRBV18,13,TRBJ1-1,NA
CASSFPKQGGGNQPQHF,TGTGCCAGCAGCTTCCCCAAACAGGGGGGCGGCAATCAGCCCCAGCATTTT,once,TRBV7-8,17,TRBJ1-5,TRBD1
CASSHTGGGSYEQYF,TGTGCCAGCAGCCATACCGGGGGGGGTTCCTACGAGCAGTACTTC,once,TRBV3-1/TRBV3-2,15,TRBJ2-7,TRBD2
CATSRLTQTLSPDTQYF,TGTGCCACCAGCAGACTGACGCAGACATTGTCCCCGGATACGCAGTATTTT,once,TRBV15,17,TRBJ2-3,NA